One and the same sample provided the 16 T cell receptor beta chains below, sequenced in a study of blood T cell repertoires in COVID-19. The method was immunoSEQ multiplex PCR; TCRdb's version includes in-frame clones alone and lacks a portion of them. The sample contains roughly 190,000 clones, about 80% of which appear only once. Sequenced: peripheral blood. These receptors came from a man aged 55 to 69 with acute or convalescent COVID-19.

A few counts support this clone. The rearrangement joins TRBV9 to TRBJ2-1, with no clear D. V lost 6 bases, J lost 2 bases, and 12 bases lay in between. Looked up from germline, CDR1 is SGDLS and CDR2 is YYNGEE. The CDR3 sequence is 14 residues long. For the CDR3, the DNA is TGTGCCAGCAAATCCGATGACACCTACAATGAGCAGTTCTTC. It yields the protein CASKSDDTYNEQFF. Full variable domain (remainder filled in from reference TRBV9 and TRBJ2-1): DSGVTQTPKHLITATGQRVTLRCSPRSGDLSVYWYQQSLDQGLQFLIQYYNGEERAKGNILERFSAQQFPDLHSELNLSSLELGDSALYFCASKSDDTYNEQFFGPGTRLTVL.

V and J are TRBV24-1 and TRBJ2-1; no clear D gene. There are 16 residues in the CDR3. Germline lookup yields CDR1 KGHDR and CDR2 SFDVKD. With 1 base removed from V and 0 bases from J, the gap between germline ends came to 9 bases. The CDR3 sequence is CATSDFWQSSYNEQFF. The CDR3 DNA sequence: TGTGCCACCAGTGATTTTTGGCAAAGCTCCTACAATGAGCAGTTCTTC.

This sequence joins TRBV4-3 and TRBJ1-6; D is uncertain. Deletions cut 0 bases from V and 9 bases from J, with 18 bases between. This CDR3 is 17 amino acids long. Germline CDR1 and CDR2: LGHNA and YSLEER. The CDR3, as DNA: TGCGCCAGCAGCCAAGAAGGTGCTAGGCTACCGGGTTCACCCCTCCACTTT. Protein: CASSQEGARLPGSPLHF.

V usage is TRBV19 and J usage is TRBJ1-2, with D possibly matching TRBD1 (5 bases). CDR3 size: 12 residues. V was trimmed by 10 bases and J by 8 bases, leaving 17 bases between them. The germline V gene encodes CDR1 LNHDA and CDR2 SQIVND (reference sequence). CDR3 sequence (DNA): TGTGCCACGTGGCGGCAGGGATACGGCTACACCTTC. As protein: CATWRQGYGYTF.

The chain joins TRBV10-3 to TRBJ2-1; no clear D gene. Germline V gene lookup returns CDR1 ENHRY and CDR2 SYGVKD. The CDR3 consists of 15 residues. The germline V and J ends were trimmed by 1 base and 8 bases, with 15 bases remaining between them. CDR3 region: CAISEWVGSSDEQFF. The CDR3 coding sequence is TGTGCCATCAGTGAGTGGGTGGGTAGCTCAGATGAGCAGTTCTTC.

This clone was detected a few times. The chain has TRBV15 and TRBJ1-4; 8 bases line up with TRBD1. The CDR3 runs to 15 residues. V shed 2 bases, J shed 3 bases, and the junction held 2 bases outside the gene matches. CDR1 LNHNV and CDR2 YYDKDF come from the germline V gene (reference sequence). The CDR3 loop reads CATSRSRGPNEKLFF. DNA of the CDR3: TGTGCCACCAGCAGATCCAGGGGGCCTAATGAAAAACTGTTTTTT.

With regard to this clone: At one end the junction does not follow the germline gene, possibly because of a read error. The rearrangement joins TRBV7-7 to TRBJ2-3; a possible D gene is TRBD2 (7 bases). This CDR3 region has 15 residues. Germline values: CDR1 SSHAT, CDR2 FNYEAQ (reference sequence). CDR3 in amino acids: CASSLDGGASDTQYF. Written as DNA, the CDR3 is TGTGCTAGCAGCTTAGATGGGGGGGCATCAGATACGCAGTATTTT.

The chain joins TRBV19 to TRBJ2-3, with a possible D match to TRBD1 (5 bases). This CDR3 has 14 amino acids. Per the germline V gene, CDR1 is LNHDA and CDR2 is SQIVND (reference sequence). Between the trimmed V and J ends, which lost 3 bases and 0 bases, there was a span of 7 bases. In nucleotides, the CDR3 is TGTGCCAGTAGTATGGGGCTAAGCACAGATACGCAGTATTTT. This encodes CASSMGLSTDTQYF.

The chain is built from TRBV3-1 (or the pseudogene TRBV3-2) and TRBJ2-7; perhaps TRBD1 as D (6 bases). CDR1 and CDR2 from the germline V gene are LGHDT and YNNKEL (reference sequence). Trimming pared 1 base from V and 5 bases from J, leaving 12 bases between. The CDR3 has 14 amino acids. CDR3 DNA sequence: TGTGCCAGCAGCCAAGTGGCCAGGGGCCACGAGCAGTACTTC. This sequence encodes CASSQVARGHEQYF.

This clone was detected only once. This chain connects TRBV9 to TRBJ2-2; no reliable D call. The CDR3 has 16 residues. With 1 base removed from V and 2 bases from J, the gap between germline ends came to 12 bases. Germline V CDR1 and CDR2: SGDLS, YYNGEE. The CDR3 spells CASSVFSGVNTGELFF. Written as DNA, the CDR3 is TGTGCCAGCAGCGTATTTTCAGGCGTAAACACCGGGGAGCTGTTTTTT.

The rearrangement uses TRBV4-3 and TRBJ1-6; D is perhaps TRBD1 (5 bases). V lost 0 bases to trimming and J lost 8 bases, with 8 bases between them. This CDR3 comprises 14 residues. Germline CDR1 and CDR2: LGHNA and YSLEER. The CDR3 is CASSQDVRDSPLHF. The CDR3, as DNA: TGCGCCAGCAGCCAAGATGTCAGGGATTCACCCCTCCACTTT.

This clone was counted once. The rearrangement links TRBV7-2 to TRBJ1-1; 7 bases align to TRBD1. Germline CDR1 and CDR2: SGHTA and FQGNSA. J gave up 7 bases and V 5 bases, and 4 bases lay outside the gene matches. There are 12 residues in the CDR3. CDR3 loop: CASSPRQGEAFF. The CDR3 DNA follows: TGTGCCAGCAGCCCCCGACAGGGTGAAGCTTTCTTT.

This chain links TRBV3-1 (or the pseudogene TRBV3-2) with TRBJ1-5; 7 bases align to TRBD1. This CDR3 contains 14 residues. CDR1 is LGHDT, CDR2 YNNKEL, per germline (reference sequence). Trimming took 4 bases from V and 7 from J; bases not matched to a gene: 7. CDR3 region: CASSLDRVEQPQHF. The CDR3 DNA sequence: TGTGCCAGCAGCCTTGACAGGGTGGAACAGCCCCAGCATTTT.

The V and J genes are TRBV11-3 and TRBJ2-2, with D possibly TRBD1 on 6 matching bases. Trimming removed 4 bases from V and 4 bases from J, with 10 bases in between. Per germline, CDR1 SGHNT and CDR2 YENEEA. This CDR3 contains 14 residues. The CDR3 nucleotides are TGTGCCAGCAGCTCCCTGGGGGCCACCGGGGAGCTGTTTTTT. Protein product: CASSSLGATGELFF.

The V call is TRBV19, the J call TRBJ2-7; 10 positions match TRBD1. Losses at the gene ends were 5 bases for V and 4 bases for J; bases not matched to a gene: 5. The germline V gene encodes CDR1 LNHDA and CDR2 SQIVND (reference sequence). The CDR3 is 14 residues long. The CDR3 nucleotides read TGTGCCAGTAGTGAGGGGACAGGGGAGTACGAGCAGTACTTC. Its protein product is CASSEGTGEYEQYF.

CDR3 bases: TGTGCCAGCACCACCAGACCAGGGGACAGGGAGGACGAGCAGTACTTC. Translated: CASTTRPGDREDEQYF. The chain uses TRBV21-1 and TRBJ2-7; whether TRBD1, the table's D call, matches the DNA was not checked. TRBV21-1 is termed a pseudogene. The CDR3 sequence is 16 residues long.